Presented here are 13 T cell receptor beta chains from one specimen sequenced in a study of blood T cell repertoires in COVID-19. TCRdb keeps only in-frame clones here, not all; method: immunoSEQ multiplex PCR. The sample gives about 89,000 clones, 70% to 90% of which show up once; over 0.35% is in the top ten. The sample taken for sequencing was peripheral blood. The receptors were sampled from a man in his fifties or sixties with acute or convalescent COVID-19.

V and J are TRBV30 and TRBJ1-2; a weak D match, TRBD1 (6 bases). This CDR3 has 14 amino acids. CDR1 GTSNPN and CDR2 SVGIG come from the germline V gene (reference sequence). V was trimmed by 3 bases and J by 1 base, leaving 12 bases between them. This chain's CDR3 is CAWSQGRDNYGYTF. The CDR3 coding sequence is TGTGCCTGGAGCCAGGGGCGAGATAACTATGGCTACACCTTC.

In this sample, this clone turned up once. The chain employs TRBV24-1 and TRBJ2-5, with 16 bases lining up with TRBD2. Germline lookup yields CDR1 KGHDR and CDR2 SFDVKD. CDR3 length: 18 residues. V shed 3 bases and J 4 bases; nucleotides not matched to a gene: 7. The CDR3 sequence: CATSDPGTSGGVRETQYF. In nucleotides, the CDR3 is TGTGCCACCAGTGATCCCGGGACTAGCGGGGGGGTTAGAGAGACCCAGTACTTC.

The genes are TRBV28 and TRBJ2-1; TRBD1 is a possible D gene (5 bases). This CDR3 comprises 13 residues. The germline V and J ends were trimmed by 7 bases and 2 bases, with 9 bases remaining between them. Germline V gene sequence: CDR1 MDHEN, CDR2 SYDVKM. CDR3 sequence reads: CASTLRAYNEQFF. In DNA, the CDR3 is TGTGCCAGCACGCTCAGGGCCTACAATGAGCAGTTCTTC. Variable domain in full (rest from reference TRBV28 and TRBJ2-1): DVKVTQSSRYLVKRTGEKVFLECVQDMDHENMFWYRQDPGLGLRLIYFSYDVKMKEKGDIPEGYSVSREKKERFSLILESASTNQTSMYLCASTLRAYNEQFFGPGTRLTVL.

The rearrangement links TRBV5-5 to TRBJ2-1; weak D call: TRBD1 (6 bases). Germline CDR1 reads SGHKS; CDR2 reads YYEKEE (reference sequence). The CDR3 totals 15 residues. The V end was cut by 4 bases, the J end by 2 bases, with 13 bases between. Here the CDR3 DNA reads TGTGCCAGCAGCCATAGCCGGGACACCTACAATGAGCAGTTCTTC. Encoded protein: CASSHSRDTYNEQFF.

The genes are TRBV9 and TRBJ1-3, with 8 bases identical to TRBD1. Germline V gene data show CDR1 as SGDLS and CDR2 as YYNGEE. The junction had 6 bases not matched to a gene; V was cut back by 3 bases and J by 1 base. This CDR3 is 16 amino acids long. The CDR3 sequence is CASSGTGGRSGNTIYF. The CDR3 DNA sequence: TGTGCCAGCAGCGGAACAGGGGGTAGGTCTGGAAACACCATATATTTT.

The V gene is TRBV6-1, the J gene TRBJ1-2; 7 bases align to TRBD1. The trim removed 3 bases at V and 5 bases at J, leaving 6 bases unmatched. The CDR3 sequence is 14 residues long. Germline V gives CDR1 MNHNS, CDR2 SASEGT. This CDR3 is CASSETGLGYGYTF. DNA of the CDR3: TGTGCCAGCAGTGAGACAGGGCTTGGGTATGGCTACACCTTC.

This clone was found once. The J gene is TRBJ2-2, the V gene TRBV10-3, with a weak D call TRBD2 (6 bases). The V end lost 3 bases, the J end lost 5 bases, and 10 bases lay between the germline ends. The V gene's germline CDR1 is ENHRY and CDR2 SYGVKD. The CDR3 consists of 14 residues. The CDR3 sequence is CAISDRRGTGELFF. For the CDR3, the DNA is TGTGCCATCAGTGATCGGCGGGGAACCGGGGAGCTGTTTTTT.

The genes are TRBV5-1 and TRBJ1-4; D is perhaps TRBD1 (6 bases). Germline V gene sequence: CDR1 SGHRS, CDR2 YFSETQ. The germline V and J ends were trimmed by 0 bases and 8 bases, with 17 bases remaining between them. The CDR3 is made up of 16 amino acids. The CDR3 nucleotides read TGCGCCAGCAGCTTGGACCTGACAGGAGAGCGAGAAAAACTGTTTTTT. Protein sequence: CASSLDLTGEREKLFF. The entire variable domain, with the rest obtained from reference TRBV5-1 and TRBJ1-4, is as follows: KAGVTQTPRYLIKTRGQQVTLSCSPISGHRSVSWYQQTPGQGLQFLFEYFSETQRNKGNFPGRFSGRQFSNSRSEMNVSTLELGDSALYLCASSLDLTGEREKLFFGSGTQLSVL.

This chain connects TRBV5-4 to TRBJ1-2, with 7 bases matching TRBD1. The ends lost 4 bases at V and 4 bases at J; junction bases unmatched: 4. The CDR3 sequence is 13 residues long. Germline lookup yields CDR1 SGHNT and CDR2 YYREEE (reference sequence). CDR3 in amino acids: CASSPTGVYGYTF. The DNA of the CDR3 is TGTGCCAGCAGCCCCACAGGGGTCTATGGCTACACCTTC.

This clone was picked up a small number of times. The chain combines TRBV11-2 with TRBJ2-7; D uncertain. The CDR3 covers 14 residues. Looked up from germline, CDR1 is SGHAT and CDR2 is FQNNGV. The ends were cut back, 1 base at V and 7 bases at J, with 14 bases in the middle. The CDR3 protein is CASSLGPPAREQYF. The CDR3 nucleotides read TGTGCCAGCAGCTTAGGCCCCCCCGCTAGAGAGCAGTACTTC.

The chain has TRBV7-3 and TRBJ2-2; unclear D gene. Trimming left V 1 base short and J 7 bases short, with 10 bases between. Germline V gene lookup returns CDR1 SGHTA and CDR2 FQGTGA. The CDR3 has 14 amino acids. The chain's CDR3 is CASSLIGLDGELFF. CDR3 coding DNA: TGTGCCAGCAGCTTAATCGGGTTGGACGGGGAGCTGTTTTTT.

The genes are TRBV6-1 and TRBJ1-4, with 8 bases lining up with TRBD1. Per germline, CDR1 MNHNS and CDR2 SASEGT. V trimming: 3 bases; J trimming: 8 bases; junction bases outside the gene matches: 5. The CDR3 consists of 14 residues. Here the CDR3 DNA reads TGTGCCAGCAGTGATCGACAGGGGAACGAAAAACTGTTTTTT. Translation gives CASSDRQGNEKLFF.

This clone has only a few counts. This chain links TRBV5-6 with TRBJ1-6; D may be TRBD1 (5 bases). The CDR3 loop spans 15 amino acids. Germline loops: CDR1 SGHDT, CDR2 YYEEEE. V was clipped by 3 bases and J by 11 bases, with 18 bases between them. The CDR3 DNA sequence: TGTGCCAGCAGCTCCGCCGGCAGGGCACCGACACCCCTCCACTTT. It codes for CASSSAGRAPTPLHF.